This TCR beta chain was documented in a study of read filtering for tumor transcriptome and immune sequencing. The ends were cut back, 0 bases at V and 7 bases at J, with 14 bases in the middle. This CDR3 contains 14 residues. Per germline, CDR1 SGHRS and CDR2 YFSETQ. The sample holds many counts of this clonotype. This library used approximately 0.4 ug RNA and molecular barcoded adaptors spanning alpha/delta and beta/gamma chains. TCRdb independently ran MiXCR on the reads; one entry per CDR3 protein. The sample carries around 140,000 distinct CDR3 sequences, about 13% recorded once. The sequence came from a donor at least 40 years old with multiple myeloma. Sample: a population of CD138-negative cells sorted from bone marrow. The chain recombines TRBV5-1 with TRBJ2-7; a weak D match, TRBD1 (6 bases). The CDR3 DNA is TGCGCCAGCAGCTTGGTCAGGGGAATAGGGGAGCAGTACTTC. Translation gives CASSLVRGIGEQYF.